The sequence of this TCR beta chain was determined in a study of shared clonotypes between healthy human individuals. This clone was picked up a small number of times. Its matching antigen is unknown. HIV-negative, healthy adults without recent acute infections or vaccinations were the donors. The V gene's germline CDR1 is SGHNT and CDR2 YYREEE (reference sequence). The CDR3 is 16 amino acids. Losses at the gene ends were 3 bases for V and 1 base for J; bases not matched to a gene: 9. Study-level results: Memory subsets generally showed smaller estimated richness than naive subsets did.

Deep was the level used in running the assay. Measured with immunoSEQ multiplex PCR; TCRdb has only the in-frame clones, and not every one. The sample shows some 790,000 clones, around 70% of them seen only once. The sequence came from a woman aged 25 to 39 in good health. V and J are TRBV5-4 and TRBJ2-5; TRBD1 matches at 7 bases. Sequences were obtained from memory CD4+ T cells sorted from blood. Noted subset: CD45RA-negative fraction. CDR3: CASSSITGAAQETQYF. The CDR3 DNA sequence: TGTGCCAGCAGCTCGATAACAGGGGCCGCCCAAGAGACCCAGTACTTC. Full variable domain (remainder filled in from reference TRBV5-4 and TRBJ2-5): ETGVTQSPTHLIKTRGQQVTLRCSSQSGHNTVSWYQQALGQGPQFIFQYYREEENGRGNFPPRFSGLQFPNYSSELNVNALELDDSALYLCASSSITGAAQETQYFGPGTRLLVL.